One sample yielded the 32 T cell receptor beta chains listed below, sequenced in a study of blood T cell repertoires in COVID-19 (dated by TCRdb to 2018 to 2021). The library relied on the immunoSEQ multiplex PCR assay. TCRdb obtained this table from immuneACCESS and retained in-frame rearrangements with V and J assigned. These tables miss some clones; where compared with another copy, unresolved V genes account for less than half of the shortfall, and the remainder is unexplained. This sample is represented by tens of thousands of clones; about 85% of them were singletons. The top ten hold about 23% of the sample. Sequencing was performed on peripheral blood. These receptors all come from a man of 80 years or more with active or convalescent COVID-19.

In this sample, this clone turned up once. This CDR3 is CASSLAANSPLHF. The CDR3 nucleotides are TGTGCCAGCAGCTTGGCCGCGAATTCACCCCTCCACTTT. This chain joins TRBV5-4 and TRBJ1-6; D call uncertain. The V gene's germline CDR1 is SGHNT and CDR2 YYREEE (reference sequence). Trimming left V 0 bases short and J 7 bases short, with 5 bases between. This CDR3 is 13 amino acids long.

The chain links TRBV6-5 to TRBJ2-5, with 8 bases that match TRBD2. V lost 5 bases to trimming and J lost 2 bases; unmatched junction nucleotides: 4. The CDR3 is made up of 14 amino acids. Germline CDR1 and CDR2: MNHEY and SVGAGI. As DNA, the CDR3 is TGTGCCAGCAGTAATACGGGGGGGCAAGAGACCCAGTACTTC. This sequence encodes CASSNTGGQETQYF.

CDR3 DNA: TGTGCCATCAGTGCGCCGGGGGGGGCCTACAATGAGCAGTTCTTC. Translated, it gives CAISAPGGAYNEQFF. The genes are TRBV10-3 and TRBJ2-1; 8 positions match TRBD2. J lost 2 bases, V lost 4 bases, and 4 bases had no gene match. The CDR3 consists of 15 residues. The germline CDR1 and CDR2 sequences are ENHRY and SYGVKD.

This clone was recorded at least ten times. CDR3 residues: CASSPAGDLEKLFF. The CDR3 DNA is TGTGCCAGCAGCCCCGCCGGGGATTTGGAAAAACTGTTTTTT. V is TRBV16 and J is TRBJ1-4; D remains ambiguous. Germline V CDR1 and CDR2: KGHSY, FQNENV. The CDR3 extends over 14 amino acids. Trimming pared 4 bases from V and 8 bases from J, leaving 14 bases between.

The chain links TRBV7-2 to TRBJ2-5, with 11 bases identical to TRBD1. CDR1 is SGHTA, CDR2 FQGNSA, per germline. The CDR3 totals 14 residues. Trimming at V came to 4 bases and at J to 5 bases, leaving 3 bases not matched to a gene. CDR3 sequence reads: CASSSDRGPETQYF. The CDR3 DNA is TGTGCCAGCAGCTCGGACAGGGGGCCGGAGACCCAGTACTTC.

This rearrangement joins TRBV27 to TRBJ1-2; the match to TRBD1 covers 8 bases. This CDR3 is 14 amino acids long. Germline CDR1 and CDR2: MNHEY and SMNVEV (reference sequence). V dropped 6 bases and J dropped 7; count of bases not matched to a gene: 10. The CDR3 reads CASRETGVVGGYTF. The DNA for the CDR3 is TGTGCCAGCAGGGAGACAGGGGTCGTTGGTGGCTACACCTTC.

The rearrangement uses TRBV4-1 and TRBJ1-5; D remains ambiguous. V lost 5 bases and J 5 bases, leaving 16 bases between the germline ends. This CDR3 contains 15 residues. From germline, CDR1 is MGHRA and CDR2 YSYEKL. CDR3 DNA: TGCGCCAGCAGCAGCACGTGGGGAGGGCATCAGCCCCAGCATTTT. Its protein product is CASSSTWGGHQPQHF.

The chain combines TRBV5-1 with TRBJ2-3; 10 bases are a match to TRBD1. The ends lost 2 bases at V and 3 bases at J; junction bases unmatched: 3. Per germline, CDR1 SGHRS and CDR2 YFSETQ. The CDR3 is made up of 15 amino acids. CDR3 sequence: CASSLPGQGTDTQYF. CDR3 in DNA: TGCGCCAGCAGCTTACCGGGACAGGGGACAGATACGCAGTATTTT.

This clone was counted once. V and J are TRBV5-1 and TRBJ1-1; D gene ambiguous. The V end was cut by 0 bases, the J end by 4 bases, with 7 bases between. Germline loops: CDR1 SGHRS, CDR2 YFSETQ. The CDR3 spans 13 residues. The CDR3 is CASSLVAVTEAFF. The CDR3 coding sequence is TGCGCCAGCAGCTTGGTGGCGGTCACTGAAGCTTTCTTT.

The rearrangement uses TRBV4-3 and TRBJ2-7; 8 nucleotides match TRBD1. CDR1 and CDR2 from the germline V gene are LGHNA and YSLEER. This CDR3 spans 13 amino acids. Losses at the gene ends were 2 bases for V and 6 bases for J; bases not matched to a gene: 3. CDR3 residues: CASSQRTGSEQYF. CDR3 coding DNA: TGCGCCAGCAGCCAAAGGACAGGGAGCGAGCAGTACTTC.

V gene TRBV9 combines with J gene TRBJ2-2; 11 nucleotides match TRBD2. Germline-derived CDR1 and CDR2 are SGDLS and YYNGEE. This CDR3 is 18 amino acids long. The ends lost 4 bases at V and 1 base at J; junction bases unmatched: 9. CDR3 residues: CASSPRASGGWNTGELFF. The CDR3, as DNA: TGTGCCAGCAGCCCCCGGGCTAGCGGGGGGTGGAACACCGGGGAGCTGTTTTTT.

Here the CDR3 reads CASRVWSSPLHF. CDR3 nucleotides: TGTGCCAGCAGGGTATGGAGTTCACCCCTCCACTTT. The chain employs TRBV6-4 and TRBJ1-6; no reliable D call. The length of the CDR3 is 12 residues. V was pared by 6 bases and J by 9 bases, with 9 bases between. Germline V gene sequence: CDR1 MRHNA, CDR2 SNTAGT.

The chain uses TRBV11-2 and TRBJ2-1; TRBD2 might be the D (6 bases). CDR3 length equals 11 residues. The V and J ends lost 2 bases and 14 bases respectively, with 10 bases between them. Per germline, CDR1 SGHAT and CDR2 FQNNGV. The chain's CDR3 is CASSLSSDKFF. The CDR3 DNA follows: TGTGCCAGCAGCTTATCTAGCGATAAGTTCTTC.

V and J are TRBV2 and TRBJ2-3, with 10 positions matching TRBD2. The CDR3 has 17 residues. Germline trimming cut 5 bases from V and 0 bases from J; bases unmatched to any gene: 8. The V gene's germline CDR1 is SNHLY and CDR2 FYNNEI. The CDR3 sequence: CASSPHLAGASTDTQYF. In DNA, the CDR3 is TGTGCCAGCAGTCCACACCTAGCGGGAGCAAGCACAGATACGCAGTATTTT.

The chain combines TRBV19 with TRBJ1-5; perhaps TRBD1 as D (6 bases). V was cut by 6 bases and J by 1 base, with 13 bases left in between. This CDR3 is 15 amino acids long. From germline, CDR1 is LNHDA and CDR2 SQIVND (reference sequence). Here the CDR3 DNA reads TGTGCCAGTAGCTACAGGGTAGGAAGCAATCAGCCCCAGCATTTT. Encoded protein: CASSYRVGSNQPQHF.

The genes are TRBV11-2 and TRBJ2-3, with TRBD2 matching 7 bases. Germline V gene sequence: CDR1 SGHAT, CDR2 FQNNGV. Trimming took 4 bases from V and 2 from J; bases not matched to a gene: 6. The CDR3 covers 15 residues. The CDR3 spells CASSYVRGNTDTQYF. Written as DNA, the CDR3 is TGTGCCAGCAGCTACGTGCGGGGGAACACAGATACGCAGTATTTT.

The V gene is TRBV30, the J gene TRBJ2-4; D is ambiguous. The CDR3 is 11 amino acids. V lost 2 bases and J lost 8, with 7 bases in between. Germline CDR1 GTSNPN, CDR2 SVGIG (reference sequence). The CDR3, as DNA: TGTGCCTGGAGTCCCCAGGACATTCAGTACTTC. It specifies CAWSPQDIQYF.

The DNA for the CDR3 is TGTGCCAGCAGCTTACCCCTCCGACAGGGGGGACAAAACATTCAGTACTTC. Protein product: CASSLPLRQGGQNIQYF. The V gene is TRBV7-9, the J gene TRBJ2-4; 9 bases map to TRBD1. V shed 2 bases and J 5 bases; nucleotides not matched to a gene: 10. Germline CDR1 and CDR2: SEHNR and FQNEAQ (reference sequence). The CDR3 extends over 17 amino acids.

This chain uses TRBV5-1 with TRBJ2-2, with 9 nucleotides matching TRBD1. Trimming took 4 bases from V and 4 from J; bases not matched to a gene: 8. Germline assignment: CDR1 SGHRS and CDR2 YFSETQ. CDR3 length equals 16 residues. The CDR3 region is CASSARDRASTGELFF. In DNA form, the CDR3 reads TGCGCCAGCAGCGCCCGGGACAGGGCGTCCACCGGGGAGCTGTTTTTT. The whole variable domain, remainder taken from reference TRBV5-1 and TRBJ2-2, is KAGVTQTPRYLIKTRGQQVTLSCSPISGHRSVSWYQQTPGQGLQFLFEYFSETQRNKGNFPGRFSGRQFSNSRSEMNVSTLELGDSALYLCASSARDRASTGELFFGEGSRLTVL.

The CDR3 is CASSFPNGGYTF. The CDR3 DNA reads as TGTGCCAGCAGCTTCCCGAACGGTGGCTACACCTTC. The V call is TRBV7-9, the J call TRBJ1-2; D unresolved. V shed 3 bases and J shed 7 bases, with 9 bases lying between them. This CDR3 contains 12 residues. Per germline, CDR1 SEHNR and CDR2 FQNEAQ (reference sequence).

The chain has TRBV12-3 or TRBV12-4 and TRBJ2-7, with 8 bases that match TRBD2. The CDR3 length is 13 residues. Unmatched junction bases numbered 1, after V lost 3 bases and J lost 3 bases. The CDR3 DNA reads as TGTGCCAGCAGTTTTAGCGGGGTCTACGAGCAGTACTTC. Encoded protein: CASSFSGVYEQYF.

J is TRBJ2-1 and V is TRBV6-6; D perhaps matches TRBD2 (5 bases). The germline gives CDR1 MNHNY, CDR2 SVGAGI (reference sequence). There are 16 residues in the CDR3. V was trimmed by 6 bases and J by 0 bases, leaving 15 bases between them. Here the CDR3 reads CASSGLSGVSYNEQFF. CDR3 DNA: TGTGCCAGCAGCGGGTTGTCCGGGGTCTCCTACAATGAGCAGTTCTTC.

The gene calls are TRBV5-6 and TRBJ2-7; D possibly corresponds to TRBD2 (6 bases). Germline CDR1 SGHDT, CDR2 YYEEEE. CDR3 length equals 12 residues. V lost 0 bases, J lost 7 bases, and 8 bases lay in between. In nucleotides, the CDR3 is TGTGCCAGCAGCTTGGTCAGCGGGGAGCAGTACTTC. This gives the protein CASSLVSGEQYF. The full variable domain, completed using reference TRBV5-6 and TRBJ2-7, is DAGVTQSPTHLIKTRGQQVTLRCSPKSGHDTVSWYQQALGQGPQFIFQYYEEEERQRGNFPDRFSGHQFPNYSSELNVNALLLGDSALYLCASSLVSGEQYFGPGTRLTVT.

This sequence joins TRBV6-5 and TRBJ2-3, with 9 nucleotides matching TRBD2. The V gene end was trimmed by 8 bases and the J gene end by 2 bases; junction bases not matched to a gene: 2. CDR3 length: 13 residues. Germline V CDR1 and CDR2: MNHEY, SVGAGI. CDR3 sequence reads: CASRGGATDTQYF. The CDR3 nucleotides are TGTGCCAGCCGCGGGGGGGCCACAGATACGCAGTATTTT.

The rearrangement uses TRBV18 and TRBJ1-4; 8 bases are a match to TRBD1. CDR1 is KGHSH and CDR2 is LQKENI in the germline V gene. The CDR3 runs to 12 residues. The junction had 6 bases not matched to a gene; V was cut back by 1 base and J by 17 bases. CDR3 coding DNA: TGTGCCAGCTCACCACACGGACAGGGATTATTTTTT. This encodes CASSPHGQGLFF.

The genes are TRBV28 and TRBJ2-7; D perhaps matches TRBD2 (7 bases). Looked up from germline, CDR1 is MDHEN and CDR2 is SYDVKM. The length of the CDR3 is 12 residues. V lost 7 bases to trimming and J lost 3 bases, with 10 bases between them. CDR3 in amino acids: CASKGGVYEQYF. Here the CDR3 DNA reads TGTGCCAGCAAAGGGGGGGTCTACGAGCAGTACTTC. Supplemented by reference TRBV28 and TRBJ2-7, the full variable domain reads DVKVTQSSRYLVKRTGEKVFLECVQDMDHENMFWYRQDPGLGLRLIYFSYDVKMKEKGDIPEGYSVSREKKERFSLILESASTNQTSMYLCASKGGVYEQYFGPGTRLTVT.

The CDR3 coding sequence is TGTGCCAGCAGCTCGACAGGGCAGGGTGCGGCTTTCTTT. It encodes CASSSTGQGAAFF. This chain connects TRBV3-1 (or the pseudogene TRBV3-2) to TRBJ1-1; 7 bases align to TRBD1. The CDR3 is 13 amino acids. J was trimmed by 11 bases and V by 5 bases; bases with no gene match: 11. The germline CDR1 and CDR2 sequences are LGHDT and YNNKEL (reference sequence).

The CDR3 DNA sequence: TGTGCCACCAGCAGGGACAGGGGGCGGTACAATGAGCAGTTCTTC. Amino acid sequence: CATSRDRGRYNEQFF. V gene TRBV15 combines with J gene TRBJ2-1; 11 nucleotides agree with TRBD1. Germline CDR1 and CDR2: LNHNV and YYDKDF (reference sequence). The ends lost 3 bases at V and 4 bases at J; junction bases unmatched: 2. The CDR3 spans 15 residues.

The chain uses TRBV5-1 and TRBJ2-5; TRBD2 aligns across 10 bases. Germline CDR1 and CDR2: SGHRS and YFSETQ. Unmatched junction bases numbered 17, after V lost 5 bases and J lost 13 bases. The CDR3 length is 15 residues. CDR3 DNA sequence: TGCGCCAGCAGAGGGCTAGCGGGGGCCCTCGAGCCAATGTACTTC. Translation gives CASRGLAGALEPMYF.

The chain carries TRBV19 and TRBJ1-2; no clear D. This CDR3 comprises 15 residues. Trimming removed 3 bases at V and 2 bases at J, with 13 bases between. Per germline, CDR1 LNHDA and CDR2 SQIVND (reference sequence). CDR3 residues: CASSIQGSGNYGYTF. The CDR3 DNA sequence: TGTGCCAGTAGTATCCAAGGGTCGGGGAACTATGGCTACACCTTC.

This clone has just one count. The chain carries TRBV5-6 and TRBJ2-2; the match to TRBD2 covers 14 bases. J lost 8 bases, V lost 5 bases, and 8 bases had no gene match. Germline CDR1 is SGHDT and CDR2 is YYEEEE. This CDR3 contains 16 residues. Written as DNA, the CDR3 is TGTGCCAGCAGACCTGGACTAGCGGGGGGCCCGGGGGAGCTGTTTTTT. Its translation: CASRPGLAGGPGELFF.

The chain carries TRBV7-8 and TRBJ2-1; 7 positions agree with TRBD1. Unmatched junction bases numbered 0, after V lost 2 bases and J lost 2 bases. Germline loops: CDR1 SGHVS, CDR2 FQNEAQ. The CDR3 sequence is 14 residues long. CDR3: CASSLQGAYNEQFF. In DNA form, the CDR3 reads TGTGCCAGCAGCTTACAGGGGGCCTACAATGAGCAGTTCTTC.